The TCR beta chain under discussion was sequenced for a study of blood T cell repertoires in COVID-19. Study details: T cells, B-cell-depleted T cells, or PBMCs provided the cDNA or gDNA that served as material.

Some clones are missing from TCRdb's copy, which holds only in-frame ones; the method was immunoSEQ multiplex PCR. The sample lists some 400,000 clones; 90% were seen once. The CDR3 totals 15 residues. V was clipped by 3 bases and J by 3 bases; unmatched bases: 3. CDR1 and CDR2 (germline): SGHTA, FQGNSA. V gene TRBV7-2 combines with J gene TRBJ1-4, with TRBD1 identical over 8 bases. The receptor was isolated from a man between 18 and 35 years old with active or convalescent COVID-19. Sample: peripheral blood. In DNA, the CDR3 is TGTGCCAGCAGCTTGGGACAGGTCTCTAATGAAAAACTGTTTTTT. Its translation: CASSLGQVSNEKLFF.